These 25 T cell receptor beta chains were sequenced from one sample in a study of shared clonotypes between healthy human individuals. Only in-frame clones appear in the TCRdb table, and some are missing; sequencing was by immunoSEQ multiplex PCR. This table holds more than 900,000 clones, around 82% found once. The sequencing sample was made of memory CD4+ T cells from PBMCs. Subset given: CD45RA-negative fraction. The receptors stem from a man between 18 and 35 years old in good health. Some clones in this sample may be carry-over from other donors' samples.

The chain combines TRBV11-1 with TRBJ2-7, with no clear D. Trimming removed 6 bases at V and 2 bases at J, with 14 bases between. Germline V gene data show CDR1 as SGHAT and CDR2 as FQDESV (reference sequence). The CDR3 covers 14 residues. The CDR3 protein is CASSLMSATYEQYF. CDR3 coding DNA: TGTGCCAGCAGTTTGATGTCGGCGACCTACGAGCAGTACTTC.

The gene calls are TRBV2 and TRBJ1-1, with D uncertain. The germline gives CDR1 SNHLY, CDR2 FYNNEI. The CDR3 contains 13 residues. Between the trimmed V and J ends, which lost 6 bases and 7 bases, there was a span of 15 bases. The CDR3, as DNA: TGTGCCAGCAGGAGGCTTACATCAGGTGAAGCTTTCTTT. This encodes CASRRLTSGEAFF.

The sample holds one count of this clone. A far larger clone is off by one base, so a read error is likely. This specimen includes other DNA sequences encoding the same CDR3. This chain connects TRBV7-9 to TRBJ1-5; D call uncertain. This CDR3 contains 12 residues. CDR1 SEHNR and CDR2 FQNEAQ come from the germline V gene (reference sequence). The V and J ends lost 1 base and 5 bases respectively, with 3 bases between them. CDR3 in amino acids: CASSLGDQPQHF. In nucleotides, the CDR3 is TGTGCCAGCAGCTTAGGGGATCAGCCCCAGCATTTT.

To note about this clone: Other DNA sequences in this specimen translate into the identical CDR3. This chain connects TRBV5-1 to TRBJ2-1, with 9 bases fitting TRBD2. The CDR3 covers 15 residues. Trimming removed 0 bases from V and 2 bases from J; junction bases left unmatched: 0. Germline values: CDR1 SGHRS, CDR2 YFSETQ. The DNA for the CDR3 is TGCGCCAGCAGCTTGGTAGCGGGAGCCTACAATGAGCAGTTCTTC. Translated: CASSLVAGAYNEQFF.

The chain carries TRBV5-4 and TRBJ2-1, with 9 bases identical to TRBD1. The V and J ends lost 4 bases and 7 bases, in that order; junction bases with no gene match: 12. CDR3 length equals 16 residues. Germline assignment: CDR1 SGHNT and CDR2 YYREEE (reference sequence). Here the CDR3 DNA reads TGTGCCAGCAGCCCAAATCGGGACAGGGTAGTGAATGAGCAGTTCTTC. It is translated as CASSPNRDRVVNEQFF.

This sequence joins TRBV29-1 and TRBJ1-3; a weak D match, TRBD1 (6 bases). The V end lost 3 bases, the J end lost 2 bases, and 11 bases lay between the germline ends. Germline V gene data show CDR1 as SQVTM and CDR2 as ANQGSEA. This CDR3 comprises 14 residues. The CDR3 loop reads CSVDKGDAGNTIYF. CDR3 DNA sequence: TGCAGCGTTGACAAGGGGGACGCTGGAAACACCATATATTTT.

The chain uses TRBV6-5 and TRBJ2-3; D not certain. The CDR3 loop spans 12 amino acids. The ends were cut back, 6 bases at V and 2 bases at J, with 6 bases in the middle. CDR1 and CDR2 (germline): MNHEY, SVGAGI. The CDR3 region has the DNA TGTGCCAGCAGCCAGGCCACAGATACGCAGTATTTT. It codes for CASSQATDTQYF.

The V call is TRBV6-5, the J call TRBJ1-1; the match to TRBD1 covers 8 bases. The CDR3 loop spans 13 amino acids. V lost 6 bases, J lost 6 bases, and 6 bases stayed unmatched. Germline V CDR1 and CDR2: MNHEY, SVGAGI. The CDR3 DNA reads TGTGCCAGCAGCAACACAGGGGGTTCTGAAGCTTTCTTT. Translating it yields CASSNTGGSEAFF.

The V call is TRBV27, the J call TRBJ2-5; TRBD2 matches at 10 bases. J was trimmed by 7 bases and V by 6 bases; bases with no gene match: 8. Germline V lookup: CDR1 MNHEY, CDR2 SMNVEV (reference sequence). The CDR3 has 14 amino acids. The CDR3 DNA sequence: TGTGCCAGCAGCAGTAGCGGGAGGTTAGGGACCCAGTACTTC. Translated, it gives CASSSSGRLGTQYF.

This clone appeared a single time. Other DNA sequences from this sample encode an identical CDR3 as well. CDR3 sequence (DNA): TGTGCCAGTAGTATCTGGGGAGTGCGCAATCAGCCCCAGCATTTT. Protein sequence: CASSIWGVRNQPQHF. J is TRBJ1-5 and V is TRBV19; no definite D call. This CDR3 is 15 amino acids long. The germline V gene has CDR1 LNHDA and CDR2 SQIVND (reference sequence). Trimming pared 3 bases from V and 2 bases from J, leaving 11 bases between. Combining the CDR3 with reference TRBV19 and TRBJ1-5 gives the whole variable domain DGGITQSPKYLFRKEGQNVTLSCEQNLNHDAMYWYRQDPGQGLRLIYYSQIVNDFQKGDIAEGYSVSREKKESFPLTVTSAQKNPTAFYLCASSIWGVRNQPQHFGDGTRLSIL.

The CDR3 DNA sequence: TGTGCCAGCAGCTTAACGATAGCGGGAGACCTCCATGAGCAGTTCTTC. It is translated as CASSLTIAGDLHEQFF. V and J are TRBV7-3 and TRBJ2-1; 9 nucleotides match TRBD2. CDR1 and CDR2 (germline): SGHTA, FQGTGA. This CDR3 has 16 amino acids. V shed 0 bases, J shed 8 bases, and the junction held 8 bases outside the gene matches.

This clone was detected a few times. The rearrangement joins TRBV11-2 to TRBJ2-5; 11 positions agree with TRBD2. The CDR3 is made up of 18 amino acids. After removal of 0 bases from V and 5 bases from J, the junction contained 11 bases not matched to a gene. The germline V gene has CDR1 SGHAT and CDR2 FQNNGV. CDR3 sequence (DNA): TGTGCCAGCAGCTTAGATGTTAGCGGGAGGGTGGTAAGGGAGACCCAGTACTTC. Translating gives CASSLDVSGRVVRETQYF.

The rearrangement joins TRBV6-1 to TRBJ2-7; possible D gene TRBD1, 5 bases. Trimming took 11 bases from V and 2 from J, leaving 19 bases between them. Germline-derived CDR1 and CDR2 are MNHNS and SASEGT. The CDR3 has 14 amino acids. The DNA of the CDR3 is TGTGCCGGCTCTGAATATCAGGGTACCTACGAGCAGTACTTC. This translates into CAGSEYQGTYEQYF.

This clone was recorded a few times. This sample also contains other DNA sequences that code for the same CDR3. The chain employs TRBV20-1 and TRBJ2-3, with 7 bases matching TRBD2. CDR1 and CDR2 (germline): DFQATT, SNEGSKA (reference sequence). CDR3 length: 11 amino acids. The V segment lost 5 bases and the J segment 4 bases; nucleotides outside the gene matches: 0. CDR3 coding DNA: TGCAGTGCTGGGGGGGCAGATACGCAGTATTTT. Translation: CSAGGADTQYF.

The J gene is TRBJ2-7, the V gene TRBV5-4; perhaps TRBD1 as D (5 bases). CDR3 length: 14 residues. V was cut by 2 bases and J by 5 bases, with 14 bases left in between. The germline gives CDR1 SGHNT, CDR2 YYREEE (reference sequence). In DNA, the CDR3 is TGTGCCAGCAGCTTCCAGGGTAGGGTGGACGAGCAGTACTTC. Its protein is CASSFQGRVDEQYF. The full variable domain, with the rest looked up from reference TRBV5-4 and TRBJ2-7, is ETGVTQSPTHLIKTRGQQVTLRCSSQSGHNTVSWYQQALGQGPQFIFQYYREEENGRGNFPPRFSGLQFPNYSSELNVNALELDDSALYLCASSFQGRVDEQYFGPGTRLTVT.

The chain combines TRBV5-8 with TRBJ2-3; 7 bases agree with TRBD2. V gave up 6 bases and J gave up 7 bases; unmatched junction bases: 11. CDR1 and CDR2 from the germline V gene are SGHTS and YDEGEE. The CDR3 runs 14 residues. CDR3 protein: CASKSSSGSNTQYF. The CDR3 DNA reads as TGTGCCAGCAAATCTTCTAGCGGAAGTAATACGCAGTATTTT.

V gene TRBV13 combines with J gene TRBJ2-7; tentatively, D is TRBD1 or TRBD2 (5 bases each). The germline V gene encodes CDR1 PRHDT and CDR2 FYEKMQ (reference sequence). V lost 4 bases and J 4 bases, leaving 14 bases between the germline ends. The CDR3 runs 14 residues. CDR3 DNA: TGTGCCAGCAGCTACCGGGACGGGATATACGAGCAGTACTTC. It is translated as CASSYRDGIYEQYF.

Only one count was recorded for this clone. This chain links TRBV29-1 with TRBJ2-5, with 12 bases matching TRBD2. The CDR3 runs to 12 residues. CDR1 is SQVTM and CDR2 is ANQGSEA in the germline V gene. DNA of the CDR3: TGCAGTGGGACTAGCGGGCAAGAGACCCAGTACTTC. Translation gives CSGTSGQETQYF.

The rearrangement joins TRBV10-1 to TRBJ1-1; D is possibly TRBD1 (5 bases). The CDR3 covers 15 residues. Per germline, CDR1 WNHNN and CDR2 SYGVQD (reference sequence). Trimming removed 3 bases at V and 4 bases at J, with 15 bases between. The CDR3: CASSDTDKGRTEAFF. The CDR3 nucleotides are TGCGCCAGCAGTGATACGGACAAAGGTCGCACTGAAGCTTTCTTT.

The chain employs TRBV9 and TRBJ1-4; a weak D match, TRBD1 (5 bases). V was clipped by 3 bases and J by 8 bases, with 14 bases between them. CDR1 SGDLS and CDR2 YYNGEE come from the germline V gene. The CDR3 consists of 14 residues. CDR3 amino acids: CASSAGTRREKLFF. The CDR3 bases are TGTGCCAGCAGCGCCGGGACCCGACGGGAAAAACTGTTTTTT.

The chain recombines TRBV30 with TRBJ1-1; D unclear. The germline V gene has CDR1 GTSNPN and CDR2 SVGIG (reference sequence). Trimming pared 1 base from V and 10 bases from J, leaving 7 bases between. The CDR3 totals 10 residues. Written as DNA, the CDR3 is TGTGCCTGGAGTGAGGAGGGAGCTTTCTTT. Residues: CAWSEEGAFF.

This clone was detected a few times. Since a much larger clone is just one base distant, this may be a read error. V usage is TRBV30 and J usage is TRBJ2-7; 9 bases line up with TRBD2. The CDR3 runs 15 residues. Germline trimming cut 2 bases from V and 3 bases from J; bases unmatched to any gene: 8. Germline V CDR1 and CDR2: GTSNPN, SVGIG (reference sequence). The CDR3 sequence: CAWSIRREGFYEQYF. CDR3 sequence (DNA): TGTGCCTGGAGTATACGGCGGGAGGGCTTCTACGAGCAGTACTTC.

With regard to this clone: The junction differs from germline at one of its ends, possibly a read error. The rearrangement joins TRBV7-9 to TRBJ2-1; 8 nucleotides agree with TRBD2. Germline CDR1 is SEHNR and CDR2 is FQNEAQ (reference sequence). The CDR3 covers 15 residues. Here the CDR3 reads CSSSFRTSGHNEQFF. Here the CDR3 DNA reads TGTTCCAGCAGCTTCAGAACTAGCGGACACAATGAGCAGTTCTTC.

This chain joins TRBV7-9 and TRBJ2-3; D is uncertain. In germline, CDR1 is SEHNR, CDR2 FQNEAQ (reference sequence). Between the trimmed V and J ends, which lost 10 bases and 2 bases, there was a span of 13 bases. CDR3 length: 13 amino acids. CDR3 nucleotides: TGTGCCATCGACAAGGTGGTCACAGATACGCAGTATTTT. Amino acids: CAIDKVVTDTQYF. Filled out from reference TRBV7-9 and TRBJ2-3, the complete variable domain reads DTGVSQNPRHKITKRGQNVTFRCDPISEHNRLYWYRQTLGQGPEFLTYFQNEAQLEKSRLLSDRFSAERPKGSFSTLEIQRTEQGDSAMYLCAIDKVVTDTQYFGPGTRLTVL.

The rearrangement joins TRBV7-9 to TRBJ1-1; D perhaps matches TRBD1 (6 bases). The CDR3 is 13 amino acids. V shed 1 base and J shed 11 bases, with 14 bases lying between them. Germline V gene data show CDR1 as SEHNR and CDR2 as FQNEAQ (reference sequence). CDR3 region: CASSLVPGAPAFF. CDR3 nucleotide sequence: TGTGCCAGCAGCTTAGTCCCGGGGGCACCGGCTTTCTTT.